This T cell receptor beta chain was observed in a study of blood T cell repertoires in COVID-19. Overall study: The United States, Italy and Spain supplied acute and convalescent COVID-19 samples.

Libraries were prepared by immunoSEQ multiplex PCR; TCRdb keeps only in-frame clonotypes and omits some of them. The sample holds approximately 120,000 clones; 80% are singletons and the top ten take 25%. The germline CDR1 and CDR2 sequences are KGHSH and LQKENI. The CDR3 has 14 amino acids. Trimming stripped 4 bases from V and 7 bases from J, with 11 bases between. Only one count was recorded for this clone. The genes are TRBV18 and TRBJ1-6; unclear D gene. The TCR was taken from a human donor in a cohort sampled during active COVID-19. The specimen sequenced was peripheral blood. CDR3 coding DNA: TGTGCCAGCTCACGGGCAGGAGGAAATTCACCCCTCCACTTT. Protein product: CASSRAGGNSPLHF.